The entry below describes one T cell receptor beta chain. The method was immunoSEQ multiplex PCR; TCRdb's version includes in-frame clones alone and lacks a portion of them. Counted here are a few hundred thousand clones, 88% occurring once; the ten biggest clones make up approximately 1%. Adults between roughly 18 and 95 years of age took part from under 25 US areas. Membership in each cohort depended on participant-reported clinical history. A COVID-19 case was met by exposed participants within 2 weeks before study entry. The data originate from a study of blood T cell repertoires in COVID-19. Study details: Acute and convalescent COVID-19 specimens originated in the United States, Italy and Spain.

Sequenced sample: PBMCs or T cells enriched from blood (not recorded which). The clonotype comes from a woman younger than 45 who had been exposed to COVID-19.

Here the CDR3 DNA reads TGTGCCTGGAGCGGGACAGGGCACACAGATACGCAGTATTTT. Amino acid sequence: CAWSGTGHTDTQYF. This rearrangement joins TRBV30 to TRBJ2-3; 9 nucleotides agree with TRBD1. This CDR3 contains 14 residues. Germline lookup yields CDR1 GTSNPN and CDR2 SVGIG (reference sequence). The junction had 3 bases not matched to a gene; V was cut back by 3 bases and J by 2 bases.